This T cell receptor beta chain was identified during a study of blood T cells in healthy people across ages. The study's findings and limits: Unsorted PBMCs ruled out conclusive naive versus antigen-experienced comparison. Older individuals had lower TCR beta diversity per million T cells (the decline was roughly linear).

Regarding this clonotype: The antigen is not known.

CDR3 length equals 15 residues. V lost 3 bases and J lost 8; bases outside the gene matches: 12. Germline V CDR1 and CDR2: SGHVS, FNYEAQ. Using a J-beta primer mix together with a sample-barcoded 5' primer, a second PCR was run for roughly 7 to 11 cycles. TCRdb re-derived calls from the 5' RACE reads in MiXCR, one entry per CDR3 protein. The repertoire holds some 860,000 distinct CDR3 sequences, roughly three fifths seen once, with about a quarter in the top ten. This receptor was obtained from a man aged 40-49 years in good health. The sample consisted of blood. This chain connects TRBV7-6 to TRBJ1-2; 7 bases map to TRBD1. The CDR3 loop reads CASSLAHTGEGGYTF. CDR3 bases: TGTGCCAGCAGCTTGGCTCATACAGGGGAAGGGGGCTACACCTTC. The full variable domain, rest sourced from reference TRBV7-6 and TRBJ1-2, is GAGVSQSPRYKVTKRGQDVALRCDPISGHVSLYWYRQALGQGPEFLTYFNYEAQQDKSGLPNDRFSAERPEGSISTLTIQRTEQRDSAMYRCASSLAHTGEGGYTFGSGTRLTVV.